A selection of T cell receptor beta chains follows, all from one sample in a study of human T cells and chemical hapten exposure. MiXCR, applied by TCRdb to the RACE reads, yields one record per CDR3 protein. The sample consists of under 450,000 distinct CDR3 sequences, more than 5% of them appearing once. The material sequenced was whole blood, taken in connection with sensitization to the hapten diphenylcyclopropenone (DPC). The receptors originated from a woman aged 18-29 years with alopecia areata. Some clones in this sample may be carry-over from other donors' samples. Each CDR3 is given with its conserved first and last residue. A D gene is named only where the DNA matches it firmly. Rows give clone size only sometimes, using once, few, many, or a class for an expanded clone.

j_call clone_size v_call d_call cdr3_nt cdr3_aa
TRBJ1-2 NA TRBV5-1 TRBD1 TGCGCCAGCAGCTTTAAAGGGGGCGATGGCTACACCTTC CASSFKGGDGYTF
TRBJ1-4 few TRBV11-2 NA TGTGCCAGCAGCTTAGATGGTATCGTTAATGAAAAACTGTTTTTT CASSLDGIVNEKLFF
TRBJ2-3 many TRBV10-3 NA TGTGCCATCAGTGACGTCGAGCCTTTCACAGATACGCAGTATTTT CAISDVEPFTDTQYF
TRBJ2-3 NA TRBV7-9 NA TGTGCCAGCGACGACCCGGGGGCCCCTAATACGCCGTATTTT CASDDPGAPNTPYF
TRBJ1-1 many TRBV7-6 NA TGTGCCAGCAGCTTGAGGACACTCCGAAACACTGAAGCTTTCTTT CASSLRTLRNTEAFF
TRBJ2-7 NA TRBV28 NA TGTGCCAGCAACATCCCGGGGTCGAACGAGCAGTACTTC CASNIPGSNEQYF
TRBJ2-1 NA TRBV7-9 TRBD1 TGTGCCAGCAGTCCCGACAGGGCCAATGAGCAGTTCTTC CASSPDRANEQFF
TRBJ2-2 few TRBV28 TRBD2 TGTGCCAGCAGTTTACAGACTAGCGGGCCTAACACCGGGGAGCTGTTTTTT CASSLQTSGPNTGELFF
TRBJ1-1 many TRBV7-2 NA TGTGCCAGCAGCTCCACGAGGGGGGTACCTGAAGCTTTCTTT CASSSTRGVPEAFF
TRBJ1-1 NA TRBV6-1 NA TGTGCCAGCAGGTTGGGGACCTGGCTTGAAGCTTTCTTT CASRLGTWLEAFF
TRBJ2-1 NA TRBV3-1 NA TGTGCCAGCAGCTCTTCCGGGACAACCTACAATGAGCAGTTCTTC CASSSSGTTYNEQFF
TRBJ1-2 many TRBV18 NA TGTGCCAGCTCACGGGACCGGCGCGATGGCTACACCTTC CASSRDRRDGYTF
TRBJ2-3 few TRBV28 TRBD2 TGTGCCAGCAGTTCTAGCGGGGGATCAAGCACAGATACGCAGTATTTT CASSSSGGSSTDTQYF